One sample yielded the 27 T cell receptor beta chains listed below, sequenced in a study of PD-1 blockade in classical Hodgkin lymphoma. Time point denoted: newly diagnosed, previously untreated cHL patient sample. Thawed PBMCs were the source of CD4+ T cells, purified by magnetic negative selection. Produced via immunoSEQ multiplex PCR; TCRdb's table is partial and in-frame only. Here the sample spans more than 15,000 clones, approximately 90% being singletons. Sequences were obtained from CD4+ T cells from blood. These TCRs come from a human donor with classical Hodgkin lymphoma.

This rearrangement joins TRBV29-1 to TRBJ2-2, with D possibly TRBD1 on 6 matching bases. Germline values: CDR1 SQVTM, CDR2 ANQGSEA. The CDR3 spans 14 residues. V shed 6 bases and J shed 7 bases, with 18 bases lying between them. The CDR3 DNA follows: TGCAGCGTGGGGGCCGGGACCGAGGGCGGGGAGCTGTTTTTT. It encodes CSVGAGTEGGELFF.

This chain's CDR3 is CASKRTGPDTQYF. The DNA for the CDR3 is TGCGCCAGCAAAAGAACAGGGCCAGATACGCAGTATTTT. V and J are TRBV5-1 and TRBJ2-3; D perhaps matches TRBD1 (6 bases). CDR1 is SGHRS, CDR2 YFSETQ, per germline. CDR3 length: 13 amino acids. Trimming removed 6 bases at V and 4 bases at J, with 12 bases between.

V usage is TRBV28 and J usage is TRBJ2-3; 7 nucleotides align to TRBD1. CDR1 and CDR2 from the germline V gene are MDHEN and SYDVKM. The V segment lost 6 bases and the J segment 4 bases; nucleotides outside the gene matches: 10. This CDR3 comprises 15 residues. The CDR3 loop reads CASSSRQGRSDTQYF. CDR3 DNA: TGTGCCAGCAGCTCCCGACAGGGAAGGTCAGATACGCAGTATTTT.

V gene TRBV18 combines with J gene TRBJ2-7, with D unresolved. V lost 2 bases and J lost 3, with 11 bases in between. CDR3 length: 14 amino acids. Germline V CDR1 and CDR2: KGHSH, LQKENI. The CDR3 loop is CASSPSSGSYEQYF. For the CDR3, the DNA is TGTGCCAGCTCACCATCCTCCGGAAGCTACGAGCAGTACTTC.

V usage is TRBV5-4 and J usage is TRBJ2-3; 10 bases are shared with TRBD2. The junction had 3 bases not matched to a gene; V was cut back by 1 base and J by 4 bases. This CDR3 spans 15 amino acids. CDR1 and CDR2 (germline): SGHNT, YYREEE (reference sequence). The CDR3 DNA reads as TGTGCCAGCAGCTTGAGTCTAGCGGGAGCAGATACGCAGTATTTT. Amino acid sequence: CASSLSLAGADTQYF.

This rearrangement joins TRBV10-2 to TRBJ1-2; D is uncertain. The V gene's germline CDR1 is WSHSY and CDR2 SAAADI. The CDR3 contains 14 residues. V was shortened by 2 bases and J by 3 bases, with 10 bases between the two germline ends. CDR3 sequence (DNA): TGCGCCAGCAGTGAGAGTCGTTCCCACTATGGCTACACCTTC. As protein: CASSESRSHYGYTF.

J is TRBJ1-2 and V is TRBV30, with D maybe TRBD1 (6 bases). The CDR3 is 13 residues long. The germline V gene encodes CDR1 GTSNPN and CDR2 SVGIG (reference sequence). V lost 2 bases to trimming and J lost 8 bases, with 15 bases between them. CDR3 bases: TGTGCCTGGAGTATCCTAGCGAGGGGGGGCTACACCTTC. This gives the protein CAWSILARGGYTF.

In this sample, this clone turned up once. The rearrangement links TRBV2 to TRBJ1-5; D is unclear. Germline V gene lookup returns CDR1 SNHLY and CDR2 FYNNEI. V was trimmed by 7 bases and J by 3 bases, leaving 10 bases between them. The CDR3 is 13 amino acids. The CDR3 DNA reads TGTGCCAGCACCGGCGGAATCAATCAGCCCCAGCATTTT. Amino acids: CASTGGINQPQHF.

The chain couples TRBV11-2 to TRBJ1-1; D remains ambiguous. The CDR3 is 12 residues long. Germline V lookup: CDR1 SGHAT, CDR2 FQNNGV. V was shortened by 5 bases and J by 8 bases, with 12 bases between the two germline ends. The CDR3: CASSLTGLEAFF. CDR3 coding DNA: TGTGCCAGCAGCCTGACGGGCCTGGAAGCTTTCTTT.

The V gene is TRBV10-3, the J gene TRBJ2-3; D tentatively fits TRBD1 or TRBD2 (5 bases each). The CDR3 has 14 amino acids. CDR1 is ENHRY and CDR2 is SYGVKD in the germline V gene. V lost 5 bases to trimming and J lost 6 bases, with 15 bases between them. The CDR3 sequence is CAISMGVLTDTQYF. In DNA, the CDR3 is TGTGCCATCAGTATGGGGGTGTTAACGGATACGCAGTATTTT.

This CDR3 reads CASSPAVGGYGYTF. The CDR3 DNA is TGTGCCAGCTCACCGGCGGTGGGAGGCTATGGCTACACCTTC. The chain links TRBV18 to TRBJ1-2, with no clear D. V was shortened by 3 bases and J by 4 bases, with 12 bases between the two germline ends. The CDR3 has 14 amino acids. Germline CDR1 reads KGHSH; CDR2 reads LQKENI. The complete variable domain, with remaining parts taken from reference TRBV18 and TRBJ1-2, reads NAGVMQNPRHLVRRRGQEARLRCSPMKGHSHVYWYRQLPEEGLKFMVYLQKENIIDESGMPKERFSAEFPKEGPSILRIQQVVRGDSAAYFCASSPAVGGYGYTFGSGTRLTVV.

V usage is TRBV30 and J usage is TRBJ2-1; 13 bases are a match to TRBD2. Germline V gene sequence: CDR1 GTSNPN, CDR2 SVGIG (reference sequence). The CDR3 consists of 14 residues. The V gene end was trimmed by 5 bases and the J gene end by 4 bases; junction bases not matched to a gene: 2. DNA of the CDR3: TGTGCCTGGGGACTAGCGGGAGTGTACAATGAGCAGTTCTTC. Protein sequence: CAWGLAGVYNEQFF.

The CDR3 DNA reads TGCGCCAGCAGCGGCACGGGATACGAGCAGTACTTC. This translates into CASSGTGYEQYF. The gene calls are TRBV5-1 and TRBJ2-7; a weak D match, TRBD2 (5 bases). V dropped 4 bases and J dropped 4 bases, with 9 bases sitting between them. This CDR3 is 12 amino acids long. Germline lookup yields CDR1 SGHRS and CDR2 YFSETQ.

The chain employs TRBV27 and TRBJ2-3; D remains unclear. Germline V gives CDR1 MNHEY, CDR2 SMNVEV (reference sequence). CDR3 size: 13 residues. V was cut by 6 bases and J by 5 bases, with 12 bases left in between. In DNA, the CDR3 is TGTGCCAGCAGGGTTAGGAAGCTAGATACGCAGTATTTT. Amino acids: CASRVRKLDTQYF.

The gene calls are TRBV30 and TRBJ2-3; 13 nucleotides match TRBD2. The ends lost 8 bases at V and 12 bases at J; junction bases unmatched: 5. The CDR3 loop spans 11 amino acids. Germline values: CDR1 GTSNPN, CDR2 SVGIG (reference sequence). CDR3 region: CAGTSGRVQYF. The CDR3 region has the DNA TGTGCCGGAACTAGCGGGAGGGTACAGTATTTT.

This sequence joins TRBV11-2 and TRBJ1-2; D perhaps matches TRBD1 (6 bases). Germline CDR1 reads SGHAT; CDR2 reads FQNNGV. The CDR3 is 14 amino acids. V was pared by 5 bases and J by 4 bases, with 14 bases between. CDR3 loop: CASSQGSARYGYTF. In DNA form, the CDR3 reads TGTGCCAGCAGCCAGGGGTCAGCCCGCTATGGCTACACCTTC.

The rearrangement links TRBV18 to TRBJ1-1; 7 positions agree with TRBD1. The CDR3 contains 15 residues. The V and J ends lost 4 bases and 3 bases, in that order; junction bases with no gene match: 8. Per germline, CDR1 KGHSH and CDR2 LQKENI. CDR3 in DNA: TGTGCCAGCTCACTACAGAGGAGGGGGCACACTGAAGCTTTCTTT. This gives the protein CASSLQRRGHTEAFF.

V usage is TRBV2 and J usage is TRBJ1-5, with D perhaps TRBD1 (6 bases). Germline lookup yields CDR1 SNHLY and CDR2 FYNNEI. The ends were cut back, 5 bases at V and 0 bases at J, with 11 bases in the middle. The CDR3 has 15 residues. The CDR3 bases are TGTGCCAGCAGTTTCAGGGGTTATAGCAATCAGCCCCAGCATTTT. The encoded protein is CASSFRGYSNQPQHF.

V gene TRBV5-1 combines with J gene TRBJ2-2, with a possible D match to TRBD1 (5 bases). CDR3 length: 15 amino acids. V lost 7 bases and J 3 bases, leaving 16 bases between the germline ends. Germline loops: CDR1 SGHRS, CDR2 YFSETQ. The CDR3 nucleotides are TGCGCCAGCGCGAGACAGTCGGCGGACACCGGGGAGCTGTTTTTT. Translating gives CASARQSADTGELFF.

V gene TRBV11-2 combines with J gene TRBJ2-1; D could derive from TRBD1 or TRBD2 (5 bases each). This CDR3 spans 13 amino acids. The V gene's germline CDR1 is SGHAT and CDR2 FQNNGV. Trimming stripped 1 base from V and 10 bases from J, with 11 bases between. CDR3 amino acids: CASSLGRGTEQFF. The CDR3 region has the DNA TGTGCCAGCAGCTTAGGACGTGGGACGGAGCAGTTCTTC.

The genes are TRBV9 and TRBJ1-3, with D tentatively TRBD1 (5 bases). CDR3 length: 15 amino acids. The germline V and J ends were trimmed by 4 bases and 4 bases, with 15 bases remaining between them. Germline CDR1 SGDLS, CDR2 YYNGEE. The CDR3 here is CASSLWVGGGNTIYF. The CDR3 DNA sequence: TGTGCCAGCAGCCTGTGGGTCGGGGGAGGAAACACCATATATTTT.

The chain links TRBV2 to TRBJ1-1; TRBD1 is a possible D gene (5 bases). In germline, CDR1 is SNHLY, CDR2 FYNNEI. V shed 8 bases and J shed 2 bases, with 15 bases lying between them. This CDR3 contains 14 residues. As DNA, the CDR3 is TGTGCCAGCGCAGAGACAGCGTTCAACACTGAAGCTTTCTTT. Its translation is CASAETAFNTEAFF.

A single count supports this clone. CDR3 DNA: TGTGCCAGCAGTTACCGGACAGGGGGCTACGAGCAGTACTTC. This gives the protein CASSYRTGGYEQYF. The chain combines TRBV6-5 with TRBJ2-7, with 10 bases aligning to TRBD1. This CDR3 has 14 amino acids. Trimming took 2 bases from V and 3 from J; bases not matched to a gene: 1. In germline, CDR1 is MNHEY, CDR2 SVGAGI.

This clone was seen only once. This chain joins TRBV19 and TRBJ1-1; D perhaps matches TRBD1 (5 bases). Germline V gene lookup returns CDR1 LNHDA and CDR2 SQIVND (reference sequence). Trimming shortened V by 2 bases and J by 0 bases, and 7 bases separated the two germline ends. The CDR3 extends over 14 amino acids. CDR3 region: CASSIPGMNTEAFF. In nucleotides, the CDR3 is TGTGCCAGTAGTATACCAGGGATGAACACTGAAGCTTTCTTT.

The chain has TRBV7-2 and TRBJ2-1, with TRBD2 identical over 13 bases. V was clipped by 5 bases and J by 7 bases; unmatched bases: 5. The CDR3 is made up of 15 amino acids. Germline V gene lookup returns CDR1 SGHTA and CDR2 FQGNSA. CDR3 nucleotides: TGTGCCAGCAGCCGGACTAGCGGGAGTGAAAATGAGCAGTTCTTC. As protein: CASSRTSGSENEQFF.

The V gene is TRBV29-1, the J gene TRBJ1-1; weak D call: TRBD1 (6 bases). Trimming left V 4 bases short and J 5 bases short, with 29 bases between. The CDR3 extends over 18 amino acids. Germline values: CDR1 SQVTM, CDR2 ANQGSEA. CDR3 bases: TGCAGCGTTGGGGGGGGGCGTCGCCTTACCGCCGGGAGGACTGAAGCTTTCTTT. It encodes CSVGGGRRLTAGRTEAFF.

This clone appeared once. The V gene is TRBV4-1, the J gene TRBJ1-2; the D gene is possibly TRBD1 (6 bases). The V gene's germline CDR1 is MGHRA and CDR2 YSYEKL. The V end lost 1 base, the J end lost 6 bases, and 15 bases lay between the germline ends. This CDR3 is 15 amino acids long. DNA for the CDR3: TGCGCCAGCAGCCAAGTGGACAGCTTCTTAAATGGCTACACCTTC. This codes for CASSQVDSFLNGYTF.